The 8 T cell receptor beta chains in this list originate from one sample, sequenced in a study of blood T cell repertoires in COVID-19. Using immunoSEQ multiplex PCR, the repertoire was profiled, and TCRdb retains in-frame clones only, with some absent. The sample contains about 300,000 clones, over 70% of which appear only once. Sequenced sample: peripheral blood. These receptors all stem from a woman between 45 and 60 years old with acute or convalescent COVID-19.

Comments on this clone: Its ends do not fully match the called genes, so a read error is possible. The gene calls are TRBV27 and TRBJ2-7; 9 positions agree with TRBD2. This CDR3 has 19 amino acids. Germline loops: CDR1 MNHEY, CDR2 SMNVEV (reference sequence). CDR3 amino acids: CARSLPPRGGAGGLREQYF. The CDR3 DNA sequence: TGTGCCCGCAGTTTACCCCCTCGGGGGGGAGCGGGGGGTTTACGAGAGCAGTACTTC.

The chain recombines TRBV5-1 with TRBJ2-2; TRBD1 aligns across 8 bases. V lost 4 bases and J lost 4; bases outside the gene matches: 3. CDR1 and CDR2 from the germline V gene are SGHRS and YFSETQ. CDR3 size: 14 residues. CDR3 sequence (DNA): TGCGCCAGCAGCGCGGACAGGGCCACCGGGGAGCTGTTTTTT. It codes for CASSADRATGELFF.

The chain recombines TRBV30 with TRBJ1-1; D is unclear. With 0 bases removed from V and 7 bases from J, the gap between germline ends came to 15 bases. CDR1 is GTSNPN and CDR2 is SVGIG in the germline V gene (reference sequence). This CDR3 comprises 14 residues. CDR3 protein: CAWSVIGKGDEAFF. The CDR3 DNA is TGTGCCTGGAGTGTAATAGGGAAGGGAGATGAAGCTTTCTTT.

This chain links TRBV4-2 with TRBJ2-4, with TRBD1 as a possible D gene (5 bases). Germline values: CDR1 LGHNA, CDR2 YNFKEQ. The CDR3 spans 17 residues. V was cut by 0 bases and J by 0 bases, with 12 bases left in between. DNA of the CDR3: TGTGCCAGCAGCCAAGAAGGCGGCAGGGTAGCCAAAAACATTCAGTACTTC. Protein product: CASSQEGGRVAKNIQYF.

This clone has only one observation. The J gene is TRBJ2-7, the V gene TRBV13, with 9 bases aligning to TRBD2. The V gene's germline CDR1 is PRHDT and CDR2 FYEKMQ (reference sequence). This CDR3 is 16 amino acids long. J gave up 2 bases and V 1 base, and 6 bases lay outside the gene matches. CDR3: CASSLVPSGITYEQYF. CDR3 DNA sequence: TGTGCCAGCAGCTTAGTCCCTAGCGGGATTACCTACGAGCAGTACTTC. Combining the CDR3 with reference TRBV13 and TRBJ2-7 gives the whole variable domain AAGVIQSPRHLIKEKRETATLKCYPIPRHDTVYWYQQGPGQDPQFLISFYEKMQSDKGSIPDRFSAQQFSDYHSELNMSSLELGDSALYFCASSLVPSGITYEQYFGPGTRLTVT.

This clone appeared a few times. This chain joins TRBV21-1 and TRBJ1-5; the table assigns TRBD1, which was not confirmed against the DNA. TRBV21-1 is marked as a pseudogene. The CDR3 covers 20 residues. This CDR3 reads CASSNQSDISKGYSNQPQHF. In nucleotides, the CDR3 is TGTGCCAGCAGCAACCAAAGCGACATTTCTAAGGGGTATAGCAATCAGCCCCAGCATTTT.

The chain has TRBV30 and TRBJ1-2; maybe TRBD1 (6 bases). V gave up 0 bases and J gave up 3 bases, with 11 bases separating them. The CDR3 is 14 amino acids. Germline V gives CDR1 GTSNPN, CDR2 SVGIG (reference sequence). CDR3 amino acids: CAWSVQGRDYGYTF. The CDR3 region has the DNA TGTGCCTGGAGTGTACAGGGAAGGGACTATGGCTACACCTTC.

The rearrangement uses TRBV30 and TRBJ1-5; 7 positions match TRBD1. The CDR3 extends over 14 amino acids. CDR1 and CDR2 from the germline V gene are GTSNPN and SVGIG (reference sequence). Trimming at V came to 7 bases and at J to 0 bases, leaving 6 bases not matched to a gene. CDR3 nucleotides: TGTGCCTTTGGGACAGTTAATAGCAATCAGCCCCAGCATTTT. This encodes CAFGTVNSNQPQHF.